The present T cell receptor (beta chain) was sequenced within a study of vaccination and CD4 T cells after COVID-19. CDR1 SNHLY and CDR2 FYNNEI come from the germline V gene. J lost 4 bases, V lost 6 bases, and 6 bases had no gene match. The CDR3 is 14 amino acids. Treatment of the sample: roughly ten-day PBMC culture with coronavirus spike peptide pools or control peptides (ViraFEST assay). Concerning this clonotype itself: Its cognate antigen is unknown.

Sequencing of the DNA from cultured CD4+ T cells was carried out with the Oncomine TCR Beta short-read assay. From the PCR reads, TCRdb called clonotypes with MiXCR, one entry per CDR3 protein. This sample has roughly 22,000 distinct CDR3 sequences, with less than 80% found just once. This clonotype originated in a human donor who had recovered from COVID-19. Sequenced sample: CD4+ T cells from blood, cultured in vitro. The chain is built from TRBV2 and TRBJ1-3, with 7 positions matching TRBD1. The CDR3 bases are TGTGCCAGCAGCCCGGACAGGTCAGGAAACACCATATATTTT. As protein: CASSPDRSGNTIYF. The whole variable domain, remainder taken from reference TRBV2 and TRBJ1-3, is EPEVTQTPSHQVTQMGQEVILRCVPISNHLYFYWYRQILGQKVEFLVSFYNNEISEKSEIFDDQFSVERPDGSNFTLKIRSTKLEDSAMYFCASSPDRSGNTIYFGEGSWLTVV.